These 27 T cell receptor beta chains came from one sample sequenced in a study of cytotoxic CD8 clonotypes in ibrutinib-treated CLL. The data were produced by immunoSEQ multiplex PCR, yet TCRdb's version contains in-frame clones alone and is incomplete. The sample has tens of thousands of clones, approximately 67% seen once. The sample was PBMCs, taken at disease progression, from a patient treated with ibrutinib. The receptors were sampled from a human donor with chronic lymphocytic leukemia.

The chain has TRBV28 and TRBJ1-3; D not resolved. Between the trimmed V and J ends, which lost 4 bases and 0 bases, there was a span of 13 bases. The CDR3 extends over 16 amino acids. CDR1 and CDR2 (germline): MDHEN, SYDVKM. This chain's CDR3 is CASSSFSLRSGNTIYF. The CDR3 DNA reads as TGTGCCAGCAGTTCTTTCTCACTCCGCTCTGGAAACACCATATATTTT.

This rearrangement joins TRBV5-6 to TRBJ2-3; 7 bases align to TRBD1. CDR3 length: 17 residues. V trimming: 1 base; J trimming: 2 bases; junction bases outside the gene matches: 10. CDR1 is SGHDT, CDR2 YYEEEE, per germline. The CDR3 sequence: CASSLMTSGTATDTQYF. The CDR3 DNA reads TGTGCCAGCAGCTTGATGACCTCCGGGACAGCCACAGATACGCAGTATTTT. Together with reference TRBV5-6 and TRBJ2-3, the CDR3 gives the full variable domain: DAGVTQSPTHLIKTRGQQVTLRCSPKSGHDTVSWYQQALGQGPQFIFQYYEEEERQRGNFPDRFSGHQFPNYSSELNVNALLLGDSALYLCASSLMTSGTATDTQYFGPGTRLTVL.

The chain is built from TRBV9 and TRBJ2-7; D is possibly TRBD2 (5 bases). The germline V gene encodes CDR1 SGDLS and CDR2 YYNGEE. The CDR3 is 15 residues long. V was trimmed by 4 bases and J by 2 bases, leaving 16 bases between them. The CDR3 here is CASSLSGIDAYEQYF. The CDR3 DNA reads TGTGCCAGCAGCTTATCCGGGATCGACGCCTACGAGCAGTACTTC.

This chain uses TRBV5-1 with TRBJ2-5; 7 bases match TRBD1. CDR3 length: 15 amino acids. V lost 4 bases, J lost 0 bases, and 6 bases stayed unmatched. The germline CDR1 and CDR2 sequences are SGHRS and YFSETQ. The CDR3 loop is CASSLRQGDQETQYF. The CDR3 DNA reads as TGCGCCAGCAGCCTCAGACAGGGCGACCAAGAGACCCAGTACTTC.

The V call is TRBV9, the J call TRBJ2-1; 7 bases line up with TRBD2. Unmatched junction bases numbered 9, after V lost 0 bases and J lost 12 bases. Per germline, CDR1 SGDLS and CDR2 YYNGEE. The CDR3 consists of 14 residues. CDR3: CASSVAGLAAWQFF. The CDR3 nucleotides are TGTGCCAGCAGCGTAGCTGGGCTAGCGGCCTGGCAGTTCTTC.

V gene TRBV7-9 combines with J gene TRBJ2-3; possibly TRBD1 for D (6 bases). The CDR3 has 18 amino acids. The V end was cut by 2 bases, the J end by 2 bases, with 20 bases between. The V gene's germline CDR1 is SEHNR and CDR2 FQNEAQ (reference sequence). This CDR3 reads CASSLIKMTGGLTDTQYF. The CDR3 region has the DNA TGTGCCAGCAGCTTAATAAAGATGACAGGCGGCCTCACAGATACGCAGTATTTT.

J is TRBJ2-1 and V is TRBV5-4, with a tentative D call TRBD2 (5 bases). From germline, CDR1 is SGHNT and CDR2 YYREEE (reference sequence). V was clipped by 0 bases and J by 10 bases, with 11 bases between them. The CDR3 sequence is 13 residues long. CDR3 residues: CASSLDGRGEQFF. CDR3 DNA: TGTGCCAGCAGCTTGGACGGTCGCGGGGAGCAGTTCTTC.

This clone has a handful of counts. The chain is built from TRBV28 and TRBJ2-3; D is possibly TRBD2 (5 bases). Germline-derived CDR1 and CDR2 are MDHEN and SYDVKM. The V gene lost 3 bases and the J gene lost 8 bases, with 6 bases spanning the gap. This CDR3 has 11 residues. CDR3 sequence reads: CASSFAGTQYF. The DNA for the CDR3 is TGTGCCAGCAGTTTCGCGGGTACGCAGTATTTT.

This sequence joins TRBV19 and TRBJ1-6; a weak D match, TRBD1 (6 bases). The V end was cut by 8 bases, the J end by 9 bases, with 20 bases between. This CDR3 region has 15 residues. Germline V CDR1 and CDR2: LNHDA, SQIVND (reference sequence). The CDR3 reads CASPAVQGRSSPLHF. CDR3 DNA: TGTGCCAGTCCGGCCGTACAGGGCAGAAGTTCACCCCTCCACTTT.

The CDR3 DNA reads as TGTGCCAGCAGTGCGGACAGGCTTGGTGAGCAGTTCTTC. This encodes CASSADRLGEQFF. The chain couples TRBV6-4 to TRBJ2-1; TRBD1 agrees at 7 bases. Trimming removed 4 bases from V and 9 bases from J; junction bases left unmatched: 6. This CDR3 has 13 residues. CDR1 MRHNA and CDR2 SNTAGT come from the germline V gene.

J is TRBJ1-1 and V is TRBV7-2; no clear D. Germline-derived CDR1 and CDR2 are SGHTA and FQGNSA. This CDR3 region has 15 residues. Trimming removed 4 bases from V and 0 bases from J, with 12 bases in between. CDR3 region: CASSSPQTLNTEAFF. CDR3 coding DNA: TGTGCCAGCAGCTCCCCTCAGACACTGAACACTGAAGCTTTCTTT.

The chain has TRBV29-1 and TRBJ1-1; D not certain. There are 11 residues in the CDR3. V lost 5 bases and J 0 bases, leaving 4 bases between the germline ends. The germline CDR1 and CDR2 sequences are SQVTM and ANQGSEA. CDR3 in DNA: TGCAGCGTTTCGATGAACACTGAAGCTTTCTTT. Residues: CSVSMNTEAFF.

This clone was recorded a few times. J is TRBJ1-5 and V is TRBV5-1; D is possibly TRBD1 (6 bases). This CDR3 comprises 14 residues. The germline CDR1 and CDR2 sequences are SGHRS and YFSETQ. Trimming removed 2 bases at V and 5 bases at J, with 11 bases between. The CDR3 DNA is TGCGCCAGCAGCTTTACAGGGTTGGATCAGCCCCAGCATTTT. Its translation: CASSFTGLDQPQHF.

The chain uses TRBV7-3 and TRBJ2-5; D is possibly TRBD2 (5 bases). Germline CDR1 is SGHTA and CDR2 is FQGTGA. The CDR3 extends over 13 amino acids. V shed 5 bases and J shed 4 bases, with 11 bases lying between them. The CDR3 protein is CASSPRRGETQYF. Written as DNA, the CDR3 is TGTGCCAGCAGCCCCCGTCGGGGAGAGACCCAGTACTTC.

The rearrangement uses TRBV6-5 and TRBJ2-3; D is possibly TRBD1 (5 bases). The V end lost 6 bases, the J end lost 0 bases, and 13 bases lay between the germline ends. The CDR3 covers 15 residues. Germline-derived CDR1 and CDR2 are MNHEY and SVGAGI. The CDR3 DNA sequence: TGTGCCAGCAGCCCCCTAGACAGTAGCACAGATACGCAGTATTTT. Translation: CASSPLDSSTDTQYF.

The table lists this clone with a few counts. The chain uses TRBV7-2 and TRBJ2-7; 8 nucleotides align to TRBD2. The junction had 4 bases not matched to a gene; V was cut back by 1 base and J by 2 bases. Germline CDR1 and CDR2: SGHTA and FQGNSA. The CDR3 has 15 residues. The CDR3 loop reads CASSLGAGATYEQYF. For the CDR3, the DNA is TGTGCCAGCAGCTTAGGAGCGGGAGCTACCTACGAGCAGTACTTC.

The chain combines TRBV11-3 with TRBJ2-1; 8 bases fit TRBD2. Germline assignment: CDR1 SGHNT and CDR2 YENEEA. The CDR3 is 14 amino acids. Germline trimming cut 5 bases from V and 6 bases from J; bases unmatched to any gene: 6. Here the CDR3 reads CASSTLAGFNEQFF. For the CDR3, the DNA is TGTGCCAGCAGCACGCTAGCGGGTTTCAATGAGCAGTTCTTC.

The chain recombines TRBV7-6 with TRBJ1-5; D gene ambiguous. The CDR3 is 15 amino acids. Germline V gene lookup returns CDR1 SGHVS and CDR2 FNYEAQ. Trimming took off 1 base at V and 7 bases at J, with 14 bases between the two ends. CDR3 bases: TGTGCCAGCAGCTTAGAAGGGATGATGGGGCAGCCCCAGCATTTT. This translates into CASSLEGMMGQPQHF.

This chain uses TRBV4-1 with TRBJ2-2; TRBD2 matches at 8 bases. The V and J ends lost 5 bases and 4 bases, in that order; junction bases with no gene match: 9. The length of the CDR3 is 16 residues. From germline, CDR1 is MGHRA and CDR2 YSYEKL. CDR3 sequence: CASSAEVAGFTGELFF. In DNA, the CDR3 is TGCGCCAGCAGCGCCGAGGTAGCGGGATTCACCGGGGAGCTGTTTTTT.

The chain joins TRBV28 to TRBJ1-4; TRBD1 aligns across 7 bases. This CDR3 contains 14 residues. V lost 5 bases and J lost 4; bases outside the gene matches: 4. Germline loops: CDR1 MDHEN, CDR2 SYDVKM. DNA for the CDR3: TGTGCCAGCAGTCCCCAGGGGGATAATGAAAAACTGTTTTTT. This translates into CASSPQGDNEKLFF.

J is TRBJ1-2 and V is TRBV9, with D tentatively TRBD1 (5 bases). V dropped 3 bases and J dropped 4 bases, with 16 bases sitting between them. This CDR3 is 15 amino acids long. The germline CDR1 and CDR2 sequences are SGDLS and YYNGEE. The CDR3 loop reads CASSGRTQGPYGYTF. Here the CDR3 DNA reads TGTGCCAGCAGCGGACGGACGCAGGGTCCCTATGGCTACACCTTC.

DNA for the CDR3: TGTGCCAGCAGCTTAGGGACTAGCGGGACGGGGGAGCAGTACTTC. Its protein is CASSLGTSGTGEQYF. V is TRBV7-9 and J is TRBJ2-7; 12 bases are shared with TRBD2. The germline V gene has CDR1 SEHNR and CDR2 FQNEAQ (reference sequence). The CDR3 loop spans 15 amino acids. The V and J ends lost 1 base and 7 bases, in that order; junction bases with no gene match: 5.

The V call is TRBV5-1, the J call TRBJ1-1; TRBD1 might be the D (6 bases). Germline V gene sequence: CDR1 SGHRS, CDR2 YFSETQ. Trimming left V 0 bases short and J 2 bases short, with 8 bases between. The CDR3 has 14 residues. The CDR3 nucleotides read TGCGCCAGCAGCTTGGGCGGGGGCAACACTGAAGCTTTCTTT. It translates to CASSLGGGNTEAFF.

V gene TRBV15 combines with J gene TRBJ2-1; D is ambiguous. Trimming cost V 3 bases and J 9 bases, with 6 bases left between them. Germline lookup yields CDR1 LNHNV and CDR2 YYDKDF (reference sequence). This CDR3 spans 11 amino acids. This chain's CDR3 is CATSRELEQFF. For the CDR3, the DNA is TGTGCCACCAGCAGGGAGCTTGAGCAGTTCTTC.

This chain links TRBV19 with TRBJ1-3, with TRBD1 matching over 7 bases. The CDR3 runs to 15 residues. V dropped 3 bases and J dropped 4; count of bases not matched to a gene: 6. Per germline, CDR1 LNHDA and CDR2 SQIVND (reference sequence). The CDR3 is CASSIIETGGNTIYF. The CDR3 nucleotides read TGTGCCAGTAGTATCATCGAGACAGGGGGAAACACCATATATTTT.

The CDR3 DNA is TGTGCCAGCAGTTATACCGGGACTAGCGGCTACAATGAGCAGTTCTTC. Amino acid sequence: CASSYTGTSGYNEQFF. The V call is TRBV6-5, the J call TRBJ2-1; TRBD2 matches at 11 bases. Unmatched junction bases numbered 4, after V lost 3 bases and J lost 3 bases. Germline V lookup: CDR1 MNHEY, CDR2 SVGAGI. CDR3 length: 16 residues.

This chain links TRBV6-4 with TRBJ2-1; 13 nucleotides agree with TRBD2. This CDR3 is built from 15 residues. The germline V gene has CDR1 MRHNA and CDR2 SNTAGT. The junction had 7 bases not matched to a gene; V was cut back by 6 bases and J by 8 bases. The CDR3 sequence: CASSRGTSGKDEQFF. The CDR3 region has the DNA TGTGCCAGCAGCCGGGGGACTAGCGGGAAAGATGAGCAGTTCTTC.